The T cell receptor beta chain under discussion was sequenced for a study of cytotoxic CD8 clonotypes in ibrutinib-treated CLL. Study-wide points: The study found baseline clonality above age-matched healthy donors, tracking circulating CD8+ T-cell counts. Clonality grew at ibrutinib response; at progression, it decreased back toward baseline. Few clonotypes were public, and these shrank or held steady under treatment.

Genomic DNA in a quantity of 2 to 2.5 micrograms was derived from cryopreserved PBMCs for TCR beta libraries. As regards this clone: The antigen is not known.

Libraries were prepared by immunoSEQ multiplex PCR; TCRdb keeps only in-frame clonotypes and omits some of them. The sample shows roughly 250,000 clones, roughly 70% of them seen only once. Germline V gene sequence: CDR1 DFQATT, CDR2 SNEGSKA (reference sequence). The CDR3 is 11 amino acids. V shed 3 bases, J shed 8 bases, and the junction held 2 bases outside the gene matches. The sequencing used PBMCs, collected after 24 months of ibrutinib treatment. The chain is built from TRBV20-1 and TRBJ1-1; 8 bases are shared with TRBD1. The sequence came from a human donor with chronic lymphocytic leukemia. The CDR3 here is CSASGDREAFF. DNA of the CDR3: TGCAGTGCTAGTGGGGACAGGGAAGCTTTCTTT.